The clone carrying this TCR beta chain has more than one count but fewer than ten. Its specificity is unknown. The sample originates from a study of response to subunit inactivated influenza vaccine. Findings of the study overall: The authors put forward the suggestion that each seasonal influenza vaccination may bring in only a limited number of new T cells.

There are 15 residues in the CDR3. V was shortened by 5 bases and J by 0 bases, with 14 bases between the two germline ends. Germline loops: CDR1 SGHTA, CDR2 FQGNSA. TCRdb used MiXCR to reprocess the RT-PCR reads, holding one entry per CDR3 protein. The table lists around 760,000 distinct CDR3 sequences, approximately 15% of them singletons. The V gene is TRBV7-2, the J gene TRBJ2-7; tentatively, D is TRBD2 (6 bases). This sample comprised PBMCs from blood, obtained 14 days before vaccination. The TCR was taken from a man aged 50 or older who received an inactivated influenza vaccine. CDR3 DNA sequence: TGTGCCAGCAGCCCGGGGCGGGGTACCTCCTACGAGCAGTACTTC. Its translation is CASSPGRGTSYEQYF.